Here is one TCR beta chain with its context. What it binds is unknown. This entry belongs to a study of cytomegalovirus exposure and HLA in healthy donors. Whole-study results and caveats: As a later analysis showed, several of the most significant clusters appeared to be linked to common viral pathogens. Researchers had no immune exposure information except CMV serostatus available.

Looked up from germline, CDR1 is SGHRS and CDR2 is YFSETQ. V shed 0 bases and J shed 4 bases, with 10 bases lying between them. There are 14 residues in the CDR3. Vbeta (60) and Jbeta (13) primers were used in the PCR. TCRdb's copy holds only in-frame clones and misses some; the assay was immunoSEQ multiplex PCR. The sample table sets out 100,000 to 150,000 clones. The clonotype was recovered from a middle-aged man in good health and CMV-seronegative. The sample taken for sequencing was PBMCs. The rearrangement links TRBV5-1 to TRBJ1-1, with D possibly matching TRBD1 (5 bases). The CDR3 sequence: CASSLVSGFTEAFF. CDR3 sequence (DNA): TGCGCCAGCAGCTTGGTATCAGGGTTCACTGAAGCTTTCTTT.